In its sample, the clone carrying this T cell receptor (beta chain) was seen once. This sample stems from a study of CD8 T cells in Susac syndrome. CDR1 is SGHRS and CDR2 is YFSETQ in the germline V gene. The V and J ends lost 5 bases and 4 bases, in that order; junction bases with no gene match: 8. This CDR3 is 14 amino acids long. After extraction with the RNeasy kit, about 0.5 to 1 ug of the RNA was reverse transcribed using random hexamers. TCRdb re-called the immunoSEQ multiplex PCR reads through MiXCR, storing one row per CDR3 protein. Counted here are 250,000 to 300,000 distinct CDR3 sequences, 65% to 90% occurring once; the ten biggest clones make up around 0.2%.

This clonotype was obtained from a human donor with multiple sclerosis. The sequencing sample was made of CD8+ T cells from PBMCs. V usage is TRBV5-1 and J usage is TRBJ2-7, with 8 bases matching TRBD2. CDR3 protein: CASSHGAGEYEQYF. CDR3 sequence (DNA): TGCGCCAGCAGTCACGGAGCGGGAGAATACGAGCAGTACTTC. Drawing the rest from reference TRBV5-1 and TRBJ2-7, the complete variable domain is KAGVTQTPRYLIKTRGQQVTLSCSPISGHRSVSWYQQTPGQGLQFLFEYFSETQRNKGNFPGRFSGRQFSNSRSEMNVSTLELGDSALYLCASSHGAGEYEQYFGPGTRLTVT.